These T cell receptor beta chains were read from a single sample in a study of T cells in Graves' hyperthyroidism and ophthalmopathy. TCRdb reprocessed the multiplex PCR reads via MiXCR and lists one record per CDR3 protein. The sample contains about 540,000 distinct CDR3 sequences, roughly 46% of which appear only once. Sequenced material: peripheral blood or thyroid tissue (not recorded which). Receptor source: a woman aged 18-29 years with Graves' hyperthyroidism. CDR3s include the opening cysteine and the closing phenylalanine or tryptophan. A D gene is named only where the DNA matches it firmly. Only some rows state a clone size, as once, few, many or a class for expanded clones.

V	D	size	J	CDR3	DNA
TRBV5-8	TRBD2	many	TRBJ2-7	CASSSGLALSYEQYF	TGTGCCAGCAGCTCGGGACTAGCGCTATCCTACGAGCAGTACTTC
TRBV7-8	-	many	TRBJ1-4	CASSLVGSQFNEKLFF	TGTGCCAGCAGCTTAGTAGGTTCGCAGTTTAATGAAAAACTGTTTTTT
TRBV6-1	-	-	TRBJ2-7	CASRVSGAIYEQYF	TGTGCCAGCAGGGTAAGCGGTGCAATCTACGAGCAGTACTTC
TRBV20-1	TRBD1	-	TRBJ1-6	CSAPGQMNNSPLHF	TGCAGTGCCCCGGGACAGATGAATAATTCACCCCTCCACTTT
TRBV5-6	TRBD1	-	TRBJ2-5	CASSGGQGVTTRETQYF	TGTGCCAGCAGCGGCGGACAGGGAGTGACTACACGAGAGACCCAGTACTTC
TRBV29-1	TRBD2	-	TRBJ2-2	CSARLAGHNTGELFF	TGCAGCGCTCGGCTAGCGGGACACAACACCGGGGAGCTGTTCTTT
TRBV10-3	TRBD1	-	TRBJ1-1	CAMNPDRGREAFF	TGTGCCATGAACCCGGACAGGGGGCGTGAAGCTTTCTTT
TRBV24-1	-	many	TRBJ1-4	CATGAATNEKLFF	TGTGCCACCGGGGCAGCAACTAATGAAAAACTGTTTTTT
TRBV12-3/TRBV12-4	-	-	TRBJ1-2	CASTLGDGTDGYTF	TGTGCCAGCACTTTGGGGGACGGCACGGACGGCTACACCTTC
TRBV7-9	-	-	TRBJ2-5	CASSSTDRGEETQYF	TGTGCCAGCAGCTCTACCGACCGGGGCGAGGAGACCCAGTACTTC
TRBV6-5	TRBD2	-	TRBJ2-5	CASSGRESAEGETQYF	TGTGCCAGCAGTGGGCGGGAGAGCGCCGAAGGGGAGACCCAGTACTTC
TRBV6-1	-	many	TRBJ1-4	CASSLYEKLFF	TGTGCCAGCAGTCTCTACGAAAAACTGTTTTTT
TRBV7-6	TRBD2	-	TRBJ2-7	CASSVRTSGRFYEQYF	TGTGCCAGCAGCGTAAGGACTAGCGGGAGGTTCTACGAGCAGTACTTC
TRBV19	-	-	TRBJ1-1	CASRRGSAGTEAFF	TGTGCCAGTAGAAGGGGGTCGGCGGGCACTGAAGCTTTCTTT
TRBV2	-	many	TRBJ2-3	CASSLQGDTQYF	TGTGCCAGCAGTCTTCAGGGGGATACGCAGTATTTT
TRBV20-1	-	many	TRBJ1-4	CSARRATTNEKLFF	TGCAGTGCTAGGAGGGCTACAACTAATGAAAAACTGTTTTTT
TRBV5-1	-	many	TRBJ2-7	CASSFGTGISYEQYF	TGCGCCAGCAGCTTCGGGACTGGGATCTCCTACGAGCAGTACTTC
TRBV27	-	-	TRBJ2-7	CASSQLRDF	TGTGCCAGCAGCCAGCTCCGGGACTTC
TRBV4-1	-	many	TRBJ2-5	CASSQHDLASLGGRETQYF	TGCGCCAGCAGCCAACATGACCTAGCGTCCCTCGGGGGAAGAGAGACCCAGTACTTC
TRBV29-1	-	-	TRBJ1-4	CSVGEGTTNEKLFF	TGCAGCGTTGGGGAGGGAACAACTAATGAAAAACTGTTTTTT
TRBV24-1	-	-	TRBJ2-3	CATSESTGIRRYF	TGTGCCACCAGTGAATCGACAGGAATTCGGCGGTATTTT
TRBV7-2	-	-	TRBJ2-7	CASSRIRGGASSYEQYF	TGTGCCAGCAGCAGAATCAGGGGGGGGGCCTCCTCCTACGAGCAGTACTTC
TRBV12-3/TRBV12-4	TRBD2	many	TRBJ2-7	CASREGRGSYEQYF	TGTGCCAGCAGGGAAGGGCGGGGGTCCTACGAGCAGTACTTC
TRBV10-3	TRBD1	few	TRBJ2-5	CASTGQIKETQYF	TGTGCCAGTACGGGACAGATAAAAGAGACCCAGTACTTC
TRBV20-1	TRBD1	-	TRBJ1-2	CSAQDRVSDGYTF	TGCAGTGCGCAAGACAGGGTGTCTGATGGCTACACCTTC
TRBV12-3/TRBV12-4	-	-	TRBJ2-7	CASSLHGQGLIYEQYF	TGTGCCAGCAGTTTACACGGGCAGGGCCTAATCTACGAGCAGTACTTC
TRBV7-2	TRBD1	-	TRBJ2-7	CASSVQGQGAVGELYF	TGTGCCAGCAGCGTACAGGGACAGGGGGCGGTCGGGGAGCTGTACTTC